This T cell receptor beta chain stems from a study of beta chain features in type 1 diabetes. This clone was seen a few times. As yet, its antigen is unknown. Notes on the study in general: Type 1 diabetes patients showed fewer insertions and more deletions at VDJ junctions. Across all four CD4+ subsets, people with type 1 diabetes showed modestly shorter TCRB CDR3s.

As every portion of the isolated RNA was reverse transcribed, the sequencing read expressed TCRB transcripts. Using immunoSEQ multiplex PCR, the repertoire was profiled, and TCRdb retains in-frame clones only, with some absent. The top ten clones hold more than 0.095% of a sample with 600,000 to 700,000 clones, about an eighth of them seen once. This sequence was found in a young man with type 1 diabetes. Sequencing used naive CD4+ T cells from blood.

For the CDR3, the DNA is TGTGCCAGCTCACCACTCTCGGGGGGCTATGAAAAACTGTTTTTT. This gives the protein CASSPLSGGYEKLFF. The rearrangement uses TRBV18 and TRBJ1-4; a possible D gene is TRBD1 (6 bases). V lost 1 base to trimming and J lost 6 bases, with 12 bases between them. This CDR3 contains 15 residues. Germline V gene data show CDR1 as KGHSH and CDR2 as LQKENI. Full variable domain (rest looked up from reference TRBV18 and TRBJ1-4): NAGVMQNPRHLVRRRGQEARLRCSPMKGHSHVYWYRQLPEEGLKFMVYLQKENIIDESGMPKERFSAEFPKEGPSILRIQQVVRGDSAAYFCASSPLSGGYEKLFFGSGTQLSVL.